The TCR beta chain described here comes from a study of T cell responses to AZD1222 COVID-19 vaccine. Turning to the study itself: Second-dose intervals of approximately 4 or approximately 12 weeks were pooled. The study, taken as a whole, reports: Possibly, clonal diversity was underestimated; donors were largely white British and included more females. Recipients of two AZD1222 doses showed rising Spike-specific TCR breadth and depth. Reportedly, nearly half the spike-specific TCRs target unmutated variant regions.

J was trimmed by 0 bases and V by 3 bases; bases with no gene match: 10. This CDR3 has 18 residues. Germline V CDR1 and CDR2: SNHLY, FYNNEI. A note on this clone: The antigen remains unidentified.

The data were produced by immunoSEQ multiplex PCR, yet TCRdb's version contains in-frame clones alone and is incomplete. The sample records approximately 140,000 clones, 94% being singletons. The receptor was derived from an adult in good health. The chain has TRBV2 and TRBJ2-5, with 10 nucleotides matching TRBD2. The sequences come from peripheral blood, collected on day 0 of AZD1222 vaccination. The CDR3 region has the DNA TGTGCCAGCAGTGACACCAGTGGACTAGCGGTAAACCAAGAGACCCAGTACTTC. Encoded protein: CASSDTSGLAVNQETQYF.